A selection of T cell receptor beta chains follows, all from one sample in a study of blood T cell repertoires in COVID-19. TCRdb's copy holds only in-frame clones and misses some; the assay was immunoSEQ multiplex PCR. The data contain about 200,000 clones, approximately 85% of them singletons. Input material: PBMCs or T cells enriched from blood (not recorded which). The receptors here all came from a man aged 35 to 55 who had recovered from COVID-19. CDR3s include the opening cysteine and the closing phenylalanine or tryptophan. A D gene is named only where the DNA matches it firmly. Rows give clone size only sometimes, using once, few, many, or a class for an expanded clone.

V gene	clone size	J gene	D gene	CDR3 DNA	CDR3 protein
TRBV2	few	TRBJ1-4	TRBD1	TGTGCCAGCAGTGCCGTGGACAGGGTGTCGGGGAAACTGTTTTTT	CASSAVDRVSGKLFF
TRBV28	.	TRBJ2-7	TRBD2	TGTGCCAGCAGTTTCTCCAGCGGGAGCTACGAGCAGTACTTC	CASSFSSGSYEQYF
TRBV30	.	TRBJ1-3	TRBD1	TGTGCCTGCACAGGGGCGGGAAACACCATATATTTT	CACTGAGNTIYF
TRBV5-1	.	TRBJ2-1	TRBD2	TGCGCCAGCAGCCCCCGGACTAGCGCTTACAATGAGCAGTTCTTC	CASSPRTSAYNEQFF
TRBV5-1	.	TRBJ1-3	.	TGCGCCAGCAGCTTGGGGCCGGGGGGGAACACCATATATTTT	CASSLGPGGNTIYF
TRBV27	.	TRBJ2-2	TRBD1	TGTGCCAGCAGCACCTACAGGGGCCGGGGCGGGGAGCTGTTTTTT	CASSTYRGRGGELFF
TRBV14	.	TRBJ2-7	TRBD2	TGTGCCAGCAGCCAATTTAGCGGGGGGACCTACGAGCAGTACTTC	CASSQFSGGTYEQYF
TRBV4-1	.	TRBJ2-7	.	TGCGCCAGCAGCCAAGTTGGGAGCCAAAAAACGGGGGAGCAGTACTTC	CASSQVGSQKTGEQYF
TRBV5-1	.	TRBJ2-7	.	TGCGCCAGCAGCAGCCCTAGCGTGAATTCCTACGAGCAGTACTTC	CASSSPSVNSYEQYF
TRBV18	.	TRBJ2-2	TRBD1	TGTGCCAGCTCAATCGCCGGGACAGCAAACACCGGGGAGCTGTTTTTT	CASSIAGTANTGELFF
TRBV7-2	.	TRBJ2-4	TRBD1	TGTGCCAGCAGCCCGTACTGGACAGGGGAGGTTCAGTACTTC	CASSPYWTGEVQYF
TRBV28	.	TRBJ1-1	.	TGTGCCAGCAGTGAGGGCCGTAACACTGAAGCTTTCTTT	CASSEGRNTEAFF
TRBV11-2	.	TRBJ2-1	TRBD2	TGTGCCAGCTCCTTCGGACGGGGGGGGGCGAATGAGCAGTTCTTC	CASSFGRGGANEQFF
TRBV5-4	.	TRBJ1-1	TRBD1	TGTGCCAGCAGCTTGGGGGGGACAGGAAACACTGAAGCTTTCTTT	CASSLGGTGNTEAFF
TRBV29-1	.	TRBJ1-5	TRBD1	TGCAGCGTGAGACAGGGCCGCAATCAGCCCCAGCATTTT	CSVRQGRNQPQHF
TRBV9	.	TRBJ2-6	.	TGTGCCAGCAGGGCAGGGTATGGTGGGGCCAACGTCCTGACTTTC	CASRAGYGGANVLTF
TRBV29-1	once	TRBJ1-5	TRBD1	TGCAGCGTTCAGGGGACAGGGGGCGACAATCAGCCCCAGCATTTT	CSVQGTGGDNQPQHF
TRBV24-1	.	TRBJ1-5	.	TGTGCCACCAGTGGCGGGGGTCGCAATCAGCCCCAGCATTTT	CATSGGGRNQPQHF
TRBV7-2	.	TRBJ1-1	.	TGTGCCAGCAGTCGTGGACTTTCGAACACTGAAGCTTTCTTT	CASSRGLSNTEAFF
TRBV5-1	.	TRBJ1-4	.	TGCGCCAGCAGCTTGGGACAGCCGAATGAAAAACTGTTTTTT	CASSLGQPNEKLFF
TRBV5-4	.	TRBJ1-1	.	TGTGCCGTGAGAACAGGGTATACTGAAGCTTTCTTT	CAVRTGYTEAFF
TRBV9	few	TRBJ2-5	TRBD2	TGTGCCAGCAGCGTAGGGACTAGCGGGAGAGTGGGGGAGACCCAGTACTTC	CASSVGTSGRVGETQYF
TRBV2	.	TRBJ1-4	.	TGTGCCAATAGAAGGGGGTCCACTAATGAAAAACTGTTTTTT	CANRRGSTNEKLFF
TRBV29-1	.	TRBJ1-4	.	TGCAGCGTCTCGGGACACGGGAATGAAAAACTGTTTTTT	CSVSGHGNEKLFF
TRBV27	once	TRBJ2-5	TRBD1	TGTGCCAGCAGTTTCCGGACAGGACAAGAGACCCAGTACTTC	CASSFRTGQETQYF
TRBV2	.	TRBJ1-5	TRBD1	TGTGCCAGCAGTGTTGGACAGGGAGGATTGGAGCCCCAGCATTTT	CASSVGQGGLEPQHF
TRBV11-2	once	TRBJ1-3	.	TGTGCCAGCAGCTTAGACAGGGGTGGAAACACCATATATTTT	CASSLDRGGNTIYF
TRBV5-5	.	TRBJ2-7	TRBD1	TGTGCCAGCAGCTTATGGGACAGTACGACCGAGCAGTACTTC	CASSLWDSTTEQYF
TRBV29-1	.	TRBJ2-1	.	TGCAGCGTTGAATCTAGCAGTAATGAGCAGTTCTTC	CSVESSSNEQFF
TRBV7-9	few	TRBJ1-1	TRBD1	TGTGCCAGCAGCTTAGGACTAGGGGGACAGGGGGGAAGGGGCACTGAAGCTTTCTTT	CASSLGLGGQGGRGTEAFF
TRBV5-4	few	TRBJ1-4	TRBD1	TGTGCCAGCAGCTATAACAGGGGGCGTCAGGAAAAACTGTTTTTT	CASSYNRGRQEKLFF
TRBV25-1	.	TRBJ1-6	.	TGTGCCAGCAGTGAGGGACATTATAATTCACCCCTCCACTTT	CASSEGHYNSPLHF
TRBV12-3/TRBV12-4	.	TRBJ1-1	.	TGTGCCAGCAGTTTCTCCGGGAACACTGAAGCTTTCTTT	CASSFSGNTEAFF
TRBV5-1	.	TRBJ1-5	TRBD1	TGCGCCAGCAGCTTAACAGGGGGGGATCAGCCCCAGCATTTT	CASSLTGGDQPQHF
TRBV18	.	TRBJ2-7	.	TGTGCCAGCTCACCAGGCCAGGGCCAGATCTACGAGCAGTACTTC	CASSPGQGQIYEQYF
TRBV9	.	TRBJ2-1	TRBD2	TGTGCCAGCAGCCCGGGCTGGGGCGGGAGCTCCTACAATGAGCAGTTCTTC	CASSPGWGGSSYNEQFF
TRBV7-9	.	TRBJ1-5	.	TGTGCCAGCAGCGCGGGTACTCAGCCCCAGCATTTT	CASSAGTQPQHF
TRBV19	.	TRBJ2-6	TRBD1	TGTGCCAGTAGTATAAGGACAGGGGGCGCGAGAGGGGCCAACGTCCTGACTTTC	CASSIRTGGARGANVLTF
TRBV4-1	many	TRBJ2-3	.	TGCGCCAGCAGCCAAGTAGCCCTGGCGGATACAGATACGCAGTATTTT	CASSQVALADTDTQYF
TRBV14	.	TRBJ2-3	.	TGTGCCAGCAGCCGAGCGGCACCACCGGATACGCAGTATTTT	CASSRAAPPDTQYF
TRBV10-2	.	TRBJ2-2	.	TGCGCCAGCAGGCCTAGAGGCGGGGCCGGGGAGCTGTTTTTT	CASRPRGGAGELFF
TRBV11-1	.	TRBJ1-2	TRBD1	TGTGCCAGCAGCCGCCCCGGGACAGGATTTCGCTACACCTTC	CASSRPGTGFRYTF
TRBV5-1	.	TRBJ2-1	TRBD2	TGCGCCAGCAGCTTGGTTAGCGGGGCGGGTGAGCAGTTCTTC	CASSLVSGAGEQFF
TRBV29-1	.	TRBJ1-2	TRBD1	TGCAGCGTCCACCGGACAGGGGAAGGCTACACCTTC	CSVHRTGEGYTF
TRBV6-2/TRBV6-3	.	TRBJ1-2	.	TGTGCCAGCAGTTCACGAACCGGGACAATTAATGGCTACACCTTC	CASSSRTGTINGYTF
TRBV7-2	few	TRBJ2-1	TRBD2	TGTGCCAACCAGGGTAGCGGGGGGTACAATGAGCAGTTCTTC	CANQGSGGYNEQFF